A selection of T cell receptor beta chains follows, all from one sample in a study of cytomegalovirus exposure and HLA in healthy donors. Some clones are missing from TCRdb's copy, which holds only in-frame ones; the method was immunoSEQ multiplex PCR. The sample carries fewer than 250,000 clones, 70% to 75% recorded once. Input material: PBMCs. Receptors originate from a woman between 25 and 40 years old in good health and CMV-seropositive. The CDR3 runs from the conserved cysteine through the conserved F or W. Fields, in order: clone size, V gene, J gene, D gene, CDR3 protein, CDR3 DNA. The D gene is left open where the match is weak. For some rows the clone size is stated as once, few or many, or as a class when expanded; others skip it.

NA,TRBV19,TRBJ1-5,TRBD1,CASRPGQGAMGPQHF,TGTGCCAGTAGGCCGGGACAGGGGGCGATGGGGCCCCAGCATTTT
NA,TRBV6-5,TRBJ2-1,NA,CASSSQSSYNEQFF,TGTGCCAGCAGTTCACAAAGCTCCTACAATGAGCAGTTCTTC
NA,TRBV11-3,TRBJ2-1,TRBD1,CASSSDRGTNNEQFF,TGTGCCAGCAGCTCGGACAGGGGAACGAACAATGAGCAGTTCTTC
NA,TRBV10-1,TRBJ2-7,TRBD1,CASSLGQGNSYEQYF,TGCGCCAGCAGCCTGGGACAGGGAAACTCCTACGAGCAGTACTTC
NA,TRBV10-2,TRBJ2-1,NA,CASRPTGGYEQFF,TGCGCCAGCAGGCCGACGGGGGGCTATGAGCAGTTCTTC
NA,TRBV9,TRBJ1-5,TRBD1,CASSVGTGVSPQHF,TGTGCCAGCAGCGTAGGAACAGGGGTTTCCCCCCAGCATTTT
NA,TRBV2,TRBJ2-6,TRBD1,CASMLGQGTGANVLTF,TGTGCCAGCATGTTGGGACAGGGGACTGGGGCCAACGTCCTGACTTTC
NA,TRBV6-6,TRBJ2-2,TRBD2,CASSPLAGVSTGELFF,TGTGCCAGCAGTCCGCTAGCGGGAGTCTCCACCGGGGAGCTGTTTTTT
NA,TRBV19,TRBJ2-5,NA,CASSSDISLTQYF,TGTGCCAGTAGCTCGGACATCTCCCTGACCCAGTACTTC
NA,TRBV7-9,TRBJ1-1,NA,CASSFLAAEAFF,TGTGCCAGCAGCTTCCTGGCAGCTGAAGCTTTCTTT
NA,TRBV7-9,TRBJ1-3,NA,CASSLGGVISGNTIYF,TGTGCCAGCAGCTTAGGTGGAGTTATCTCTGGAAACACCATATATTTT
few,TRBV5-1,TRBJ2-5,NA,CASSLRGETQYF,TGCGCCAGCAGCTTGAGGGGGGAGACCCAGTACTTC
NA,TRBV7-2,TRBJ2-5,TRBD1,CASSSFGQGETQYF,TGTGCCAGCAGCTCTTTTGGACAGGGAGAGACCCAGTACTTC
NA,TRBV2,TRBJ2-5,TRBD2,CASSDAGGKTQYF,TGTGCCAGCAGCGATGCGGGAGGAAAGACCCAGTACTTC
NA,TRBV27,TRBJ2-1,NA,CASSRGPSGANRNEQFF,TGTGCCAGCAGTCGGGGTCCGTCGGGAGCGAACCGCAATGAGCAGTTCTTC
NA,TRBV5-4,TRBJ2-7,NA,CASSPVGGLTYEQYF,TGTGCCAGCAGCCCGGTTGGCGGGCTCACCTACGAGCAGTACTTC
NA,TRBV6-5,TRBJ2-1,NA,CASSYSIGSEQFF,TGTGCCAGCAGTTACTCGATAGGGAGTGAGCAGTTCTTC
NA,TRBV6-1,TRBJ2-7,NA,CASSEPYYEQYF,TGTGCCAGCAGTGAGCCCTACTACGAGCAGTACTTC
few,TRBV4-1,TRBJ2-7,TRBD2,CASSLKPGGQNEQYF,TGCGCCAGCAGCCTCAAACCGGGAGGGCAAAACGAGCAGTACTTC
NA,TRBV10-3,TRBJ1-1,NA,CAIGDSLTEAFF,TGTGCCATCGGCGACAGTCTCACTGAAGCTTTCTTT